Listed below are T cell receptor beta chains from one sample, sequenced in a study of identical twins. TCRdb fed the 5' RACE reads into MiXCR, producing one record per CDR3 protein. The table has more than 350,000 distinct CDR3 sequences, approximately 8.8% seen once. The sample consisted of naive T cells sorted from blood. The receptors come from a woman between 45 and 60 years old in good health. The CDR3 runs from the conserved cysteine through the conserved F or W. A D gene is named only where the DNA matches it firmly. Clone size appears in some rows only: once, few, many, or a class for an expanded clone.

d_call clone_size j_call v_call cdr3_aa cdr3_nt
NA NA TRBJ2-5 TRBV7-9 CASSLLAPLRETQYF TGTGCCAGCAGCTTACTAGCGCCATTGCGAGAGACCCAGTACTTC
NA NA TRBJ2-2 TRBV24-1 CATKGTKTGELFF TGTGCCACCAAAGGGACAAAGACCGGGGAGCTGTTTTTT
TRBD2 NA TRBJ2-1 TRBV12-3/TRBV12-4 CASSRSGSGDNEQFF TGTGCCAGCAGCCGTAGCGGGAGCGGAGACAATGAGCAGTTCTTC
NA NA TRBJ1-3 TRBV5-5 CASGTDRNTIYF TGTGCCAGCGGAACAGACCGAAACACCATATATTTT
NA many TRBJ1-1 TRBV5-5 CASSLSGALGNTEAFF TGTGCCAGCAGCTTGTCTGGGGCGCTTGGGAACACTGAAGCTTTCTTT
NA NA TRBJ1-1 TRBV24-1 CATSDFRAGETEAFF TGTGCCACCAGTGATTTTCGGGCAGGGGAGACTGAAGCTTTCTTT
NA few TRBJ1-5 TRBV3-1 CASSQEPGAQHF TGTGCCAGCAGCCAAGAACCAGGGGCCCAGCATTTT
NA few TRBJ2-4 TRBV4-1 CASSQERKTLAKNIQYF TGCGCCAGCAGCCAAGAAAGAAAGACTTTAGCCAAAAACATTCAGTACTTC
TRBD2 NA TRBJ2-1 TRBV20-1 CSAREVASGYNEQFF TGCAGTGCTAGAGAAGTTGCTAGCGGGTACAATGAGCAGTTCTTC
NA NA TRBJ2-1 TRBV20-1 CSARGIGMRQFF TGCAGTGCTAGAGGTATCGGGATGAGGCAGTTCTTC
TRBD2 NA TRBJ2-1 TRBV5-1 CASSGRTSGRGNEQFF TGCGCCAGCAGCGGCAGGACTAGCGGGAGAGGGAATGAGCAGTTCTTC
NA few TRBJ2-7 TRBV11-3 CASSLGRDYEQYF TGTGCCAGCAGCTTAGGGCGGGACTACGAGCAGTACTTC
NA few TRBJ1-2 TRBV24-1 CATSDRTAVYGYTF TGTGCCACCAGTGATCGGACAGCGGTCTATGGCTACACCTTC
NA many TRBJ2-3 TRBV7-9 CASSFTSFTDTQYF TGTGCCAGCAGTTTCACTTCCTTCACAGATACGCAGTATTTT
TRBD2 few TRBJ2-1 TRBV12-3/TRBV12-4 CASGAGGAIEQFF TGTGCCAGCGGGGCGGGAGGGGCGATTGAGCAGTTCTTC
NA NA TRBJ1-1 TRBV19 CASSIRGGPEAFF TGTGCCAGTAGTATACGTGGGGGCCCTGAAGCTTTCTTT
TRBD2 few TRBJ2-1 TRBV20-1 CSAIPSAGRENEQFF TGCAGTGCTATCCCCTCAGCGGGAAGAGAGAATGAGCAGTTCTTC
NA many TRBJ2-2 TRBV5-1 CASMSRGRTGELFF TGCGCCAGCATGAGCAGGGGGAGGACCGGGGAGCTGTTTTTT
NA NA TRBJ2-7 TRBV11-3 CASSLDLGSSSF TGTGCCAGCAGCTTAGATTTAGGATCCTCATCGTTC
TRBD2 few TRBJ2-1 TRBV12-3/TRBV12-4 CASSLTSGGNEQFF TGTGCCAGCAGTTTGACTAGCGGGGGGAATGAGCAGTTCTTC
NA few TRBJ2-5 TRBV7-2 CASSLGGRSEETQYF TGTGCCAGCAGCTTAGGGGGTAGAAGCGAGGAGACCCAGTACTTC
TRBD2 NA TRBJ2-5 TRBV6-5 CASSFFRTSVEETQYF TGTGCCAGCAGTTTCTTTCGAACTAGCGTCGAAGAGACCCAGTACTTC
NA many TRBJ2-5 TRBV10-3 CAISEGETQYF TGTGCCATCAGTGAAGGGGAGACCCAGTACTTC
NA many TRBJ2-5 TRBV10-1 CASSESQGSETQYF TGCGCCAGCAGTGAGTCACAAGGGAGCGAGACCCAGTACTTC
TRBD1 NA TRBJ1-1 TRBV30 CAWTGGRTEAFF TGTGCCTGGACAGGGGGTAGGACTGAAGCTTTCTTT
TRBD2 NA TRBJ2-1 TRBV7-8 CASSIIAGAGEQFF TGTGCCAGCAGCATTATAGCGGGAGCGGGTGAGCAGTTCTTC
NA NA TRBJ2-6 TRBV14 CASKPNPPGANVLTF TGTGCCAGCAAACCGAACCCTCCGGGGGCCAACGTCCTGACTTTC
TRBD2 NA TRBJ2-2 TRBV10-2 CASSRLAGDAGELFF TGCGCCAGCAGTAGACTAGCGGGAGATGCCGGGGAGCTGTTTTTT
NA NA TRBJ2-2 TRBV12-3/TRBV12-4 CASSLALLSYGGKGGELFF TGTGCCAGCAGTTTAGCGCTATTATCGTACGGAGGGAAGGGCGGGGAGCTGTTTTTT
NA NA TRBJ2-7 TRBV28 CASSSDFLRTYEQYF TGTGCCAGCAGTTCGGATTTTTTACGGACCTACGAGCAGTACTTC
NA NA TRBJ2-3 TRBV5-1 CASSFMATVSTDTQYF TGCGCCAGCAGCTTTATGGCCACAGTTAGCACAGATACGCAGTATTTT
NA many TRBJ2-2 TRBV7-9 CASSPLSTGELFF TGTGCCAGCAGCCCTCTAAGCACCGGGGAGCTGTTTTTT
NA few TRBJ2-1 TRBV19 CASSIEKTVLFF TGTGCCAGTAGTATAGAGAAAACGGTACTGTTCTTC
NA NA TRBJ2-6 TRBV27 CASSLSSSGANVLTF TGTGCCAGCAGTTTATCGTCCTCTGGGGCCAACGTCCTGACTTTC
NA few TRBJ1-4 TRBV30 CAWRWSNEKLFF TGTGCCTGGAGATGGTCTAATGAAAAACTGTTTTTT
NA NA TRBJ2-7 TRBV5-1 CASSLAGGAIFYEQYF TGCGCCAGCAGCTTGGCCGGAGGGGCTATTTTCTACGAGCAGTACTTC
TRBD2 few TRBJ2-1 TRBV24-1 CATSDATTGTRNEQFF TGTGCCACCAGTGATGCAACGACCGGGACTAGAAATGAGCAGTTCTTC
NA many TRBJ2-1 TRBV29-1 CSAVADNEQFF TGCAGCGCGGTAGCGGACAATGAGCAGTTCTTC
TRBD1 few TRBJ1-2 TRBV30 CAWTGTGPRVGYTF TGTGCCTGGACCGGGACAGGGCCGAGGGTCGGCTACACCTTC
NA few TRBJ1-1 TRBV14 CASSDAGPTEAFF TGTGCCAGCAGCGACGCGGGTCCCACTGAAGCTTTCTTT
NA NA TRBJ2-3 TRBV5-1 CASSNGPRQADTQYF TGCGCCAGCAGCAACGGCCCTCGTCAGGCAGATACGCAGTATTTT
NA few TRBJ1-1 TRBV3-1 CASTPKGGTEAFF TGTGCCAGCACCCCAAAGGGGGGGACTGAAGCTTTCTTT
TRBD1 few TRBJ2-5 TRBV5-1 CASSPGQVQETQYF TGCGCCAGCAGCCCTGGACAGGTTCAAGAGACCCAGTACTTC
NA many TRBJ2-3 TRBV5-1 CASSLWAAGSTDTQYF TGCGCCAGCAGCTTGTGGGCAGCGGGTTCCACAGATACGCAGTATTTT